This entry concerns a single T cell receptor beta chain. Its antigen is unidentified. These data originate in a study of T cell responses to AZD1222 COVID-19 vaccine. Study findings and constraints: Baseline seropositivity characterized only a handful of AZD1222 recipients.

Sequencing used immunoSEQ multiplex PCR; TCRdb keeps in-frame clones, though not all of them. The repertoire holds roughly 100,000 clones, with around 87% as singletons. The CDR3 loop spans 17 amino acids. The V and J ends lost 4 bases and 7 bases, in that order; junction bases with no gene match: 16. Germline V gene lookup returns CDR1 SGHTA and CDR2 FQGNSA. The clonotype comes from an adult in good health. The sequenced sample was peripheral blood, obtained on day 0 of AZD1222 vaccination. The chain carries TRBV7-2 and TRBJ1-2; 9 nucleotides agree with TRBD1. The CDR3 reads CASSSPGQGVGPLGYTF. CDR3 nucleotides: TGTGCCAGCAGCTCACCGGGACAGGGAGTGGGGCCCCTTGGCTACACCTTC.